Here is one T cell receptor (beta chain) with its context. Ages ranged from about 18 to 100 years, with residence in approximately 25 US areas. Recovered Cohort 3 donors showed two negative PCRs, clearance, or symptom resolution. The sample is drawn from a study of blood T cell repertoires in COVID-19. TCRdb's table, derived via immunoSEQ multiplex PCR, lists solely in-frame clones and lacks some. The table shows approximately 450,000 clones, with 80% to 90% occurring only once. The V gene's germline CDR1 is LNHDA and CDR2 SQIVND (reference sequence). This CDR3 is built from 15 residues. The trim removed 3 bases at V and 14 bases at J, leaving 12 bases unmatched.

The specimen sequenced was PBMCs or T cells enriched from blood (not recorded which). This chain joins TRBV19 and TRBJ2-1; TRBD2 matches at 11 bases. This TCR was sampled from a man aged 25-40 years who had recovered from COVID-19. DNA for the CDR3: TGTGCCAGTAGTATTGGTGGTAGCGGGAGGGTTAATGAGTTCTTC. Translation gives CASSIGGSGRVNEFF.